The 20 T cell receptor beta chains in this list originate from one sample, sequenced in a study of human T cells and chemical hapten exposure. The sample's time point: pre-sensitization, week 0. As for treatment: therapeutic diphenylcyclopropenone sensitization with weekly scalp DPC. MiXCR, run by TCRdb on the RACE reads, gives a single entry per CDR3 protein. The sample contains around 56,000 distinct CDR3 sequences, 9.9% of which appear only once. Source: whole blood, taken in connection with sensitization to the hapten diphenylcyclopropenone (DPC). The source is a man aged 40-55 years with alopecia areata. Some clones in this sample may be carry-over from other donors' samples.

This clonotype was detected ten times or more. The rearrangement joins TRBV5-4 to TRBJ1-1, with a possible D match to TRBD1 (6 bases). Trimming shortened V by 4 bases and J by 0 bases, and 13 bases separated the two germline ends. Per the germline V gene, CDR1 is SGHNT and CDR2 is YYREEE (reference sequence). The CDR3 extends over 15 amino acids. CDR3 loop: CASSAVQGVNTEAFF. The DNA of the CDR3 is TGTGCCAGCAGCGCTGTACAGGGAGTGAACACTGAAGCTTTCTTT.

Ten or more counts support this clonotype. V is TRBV18 and J is TRBJ1-5, with 10 bases aligning to TRBD1. V was pared by 3 bases and J by 4 bases, with 0 bases of the junction left unmatched. The CDR3 has 14 residues. Germline CDR1 is KGHSH and CDR2 is LQKENI. This chain's CDR3 is CASSPGQGNQPQHF. The CDR3, as DNA: TGTGCCAGCTCACCGGGACAGGGGAATCAGCCCCAGCATTTT.

This clonotype came up many times. The J gene is TRBJ2-3, the V gene TRBV14, with TRBD2 matching over 9 bases. V trimming: 2 bases; J trimming: 1 base; junction bases outside the gene matches: 1. This CDR3 spans 15 amino acids. Germline V gene lookup returns CDR1 SGHDN and CDR2 FVKESK. In nucleotides, the CDR3 is TGTGCCAGCAGCCAAATAGCGGGAGGCACAGATACGCAGTATTTT. Amino acid sequence: CASSQIAGGTDTQYF.

This clonotype was detected many times. The V gene is TRBV5-1, the J gene TRBJ2-1; D possibly corresponds to TRBD2 (6 bases). Looked up from germline, CDR1 is SGHRS and CDR2 is YFSETQ. The CDR3 consists of 14 residues. Trimming left V 5 bases short and J 3 bases short, with 12 bases between. CDR3 loop: CASRAGTDYNEQFF. CDR3 in DNA: TGCGCCAGCAGAGCCGGGACTGACTACAATGAGCAGTTCTTC.

This clonotype has ten or more counts. The gene calls are TRBV20-1 and TRBJ2-7; a possible D gene is TRBD1 (6 bases). The V gene lost 3 bases and the J gene lost 9 bases, with 18 bases spanning the gap. This CDR3 spans 13 amino acids. In germline, CDR1 is DFQATT, CDR2 SNEGSKA (reference sequence). CDR3 sequence (DNA): TGCAGTGCTAGTAGGGACACCCCCAGGTTGCAGTACTTC. This codes for CSASRDTPRLQYF.

In this sample, this clonotype turned up many times. J is TRBJ1-3 and V is TRBV2; the D gene is possibly TRBD1 (5 bases). Germline CDR1 SNHLY, CDR2 FYNNEI. The CDR3 length is 13 residues. Trimming cost V 8 bases and J 0 bases, with 8 bases left between them. The CDR3 loop reads CASEQDSGNTIYF. CDR3 sequence (DNA): TGTGCCAGCGAACAGGACTCTGGAAACACCATATATTTT.

The V and J genes are TRBV28 and TRBJ2-7, with 7 bases identical to TRBD1. Germline V lookup: CDR1 MDHEN, CDR2 SYDVKM. V was pared by 6 bases and J by 6 bases, with 5 bases of the junction left unmatched. The length of the CDR3 is 12 residues. The CDR3 sequence: CASSPNRGEQYF. DNA of the CDR3: TGTGCCAGCAGCCCAAACAGGGGCGAGCAGTACTTC.

Concerning this clonotype: The junction shows a germline mismatch at one end, possibly a read error. The V and J genes are TRBV28 and TRBJ1-5; no firm D call. This CDR3 comprises 13 residues. Per germline, CDR1 MDHEN and CDR2 SYDVKM. DNA for the CDR3: TGTGCCAGCAGGAGAGATAGCATTCAGCCCCAGCATTTT. This translates into CASRRDSIQPQHF.

This sequence joins TRBV12-3 or TRBV12-4 and TRBJ2-2; a possible D gene is TRBD1 (6 bases). V lost 5 bases and J lost 6, with 16 bases in between. This CDR3 comprises 15 residues. The CDR3 is CASSNRDIGPGELFF. The CDR3 DNA follows: TGTGCCAGCAGTAACCGGGACATAGGCCCCGGGGAGCTGTTTTTT.

This clonotype was counted a few times. The rearrangement links TRBV7-3 to TRBJ2-7; tentatively, D is TRBD1 or TRBD2 (5 bases each). CDR3 size: 16 residues. Trimming cost V 1 base and J 3 bases, with 16 bases left between them. Looked up from germline, CDR1 is SGHTA and CDR2 is FQGTGA. CDR3 sequence: CASSLRGAEQGYEQYF. Written as DNA, the CDR3 is TGTGCCAGCAGCTTAAGGGGAGCGGAGCAGGGCTACGAGCAGTACTTC.

The chain employs TRBV7-9 and TRBJ2-7; D is possibly TRBD1 or TRBD2 (5 bases each). V lost 5 bases to trimming and J lost 3 bases, with 11 bases between them. The CDR3 runs 13 residues. Germline CDR1 and CDR2: SEHNR and FQNEAQ (reference sequence). In DNA, the CDR3 is TGTGCCAGCAGCCCCCGGGACGACTACGAGCAGTACTTC. Translated, it gives CASSPRDDYEQYF.

The chain couples TRBV7-6 to TRBJ2-5, with a possible D match to TRBD2 (6 bases). The CDR3 extends over 15 amino acids. Germline assignment: CDR1 SGHVS and CDR2 FNYEAQ. V lost 4 bases and J 4 bases, leaving 16 bases between the germline ends. The CDR3 DNA reads TGTGCCAGCAGCTCAAGACAAGCCGGGGGAGAGACCCAGTACTTC. Its protein product is CASSSRQAGGETQYF. The entire variable domain, with the rest obtained from reference TRBV7-6 and TRBJ2-5, is as follows: GAGVSQSPRYKVTKRGQDVALRCDPISGHVSLYWYRQALGQGPEFLTYFNYEAQQDKSGLPNDRFSAERPEGSISTLTIQRTEQRDSAMYRCASSSRQAGGETQYFGPGTRLLVL.

The gene calls are TRBV29-1 and TRBJ1-4; D not certain. Germline V CDR1 and CDR2: SQVTM, ANQGSEA. CDR3 length equals 12 residues. Trimming cost V 8 bases and J 8 bases, with 15 bases left between them. The CDR3 spells CSTAGEGEKLFF. Written as DNA, the CDR3 is TGCAGCACTGCCGGGGAAGGCGAAAAACTGTTTTTT.

This rearrangement joins TRBV28 to TRBJ2-7, with 8 bases matching TRBD2. The CDR3 spans 14 residues. The germline V gene has CDR1 MDHEN and CDR2 SYDVKM. V shed 5 bases, J shed 2 bases, and the junction held 5 bases outside the gene matches. The CDR3 reads CASSVSGTTYEQYF. CDR3 nucleotides: TGTGCCAGCAGTGTTAGCGGGACAACCTACGAGCAGTACTTC. Complete variable domain (other parts from reference TRBV28 and TRBJ2-7): DVKVTQSSRYLVKRTGEKVFLECVQDMDHENMFWYRQDPGLGLRLIYFSYDVKMKEKGDIPEGYSVSREKKERFSLILESASTNQTSMYLCASSVSGTTYEQYFGPGTRLTVT.

This clonotype appeared many times. V and J are TRBV11-1 and TRBJ2-1; D may be TRBD1 (5 bases). The CDR3 loop spans 15 amino acids. CDR1 and CDR2 (germline): SGHAT, FQDESV (reference sequence). V was shortened by 1 base and J by 1 base, with 8 bases between the two germline ends. The CDR3 sequence is CASSLGPGSYNEQFF. CDR3 nucleotides: TGTGCCAGCAGCTTAGGTCCAGGGTCCTACAATGAGCAGTTCTTC.

On this clonotype itself: Just one base apart from a much larger clone, this may be a read error. The chain joins TRBV10-1 to TRBJ2-5; 7 bases fit TRBD2. CDR1 is WNHNN, CDR2 SYGVQD, per germline (reference sequence). The CDR3 has 15 amino acids. The CDR3 reads CVSRAGEGRQETQYF. The CDR3, as DNA: TGCGTCAGCAGGGCCGGGGAGGGCCGCCAAGAGACCCAGTACTTC.

This clonotype has ten or more counts. The rearrangement uses TRBV20-1 and TRBJ2-5, with D possibly TRBD2 on 5 matching bases. Trimming pared 3 bases from V and 5 bases from J, leaving 16 bases between. The germline gives CDR1 DFQATT, CDR2 SNEGSKA (reference sequence). CDR3 length equals 14 residues. The CDR3 DNA reads as TGCAGTGCTAGTACTAGAAGCGTGACGGAGACCCAGTACTTC. It yields the protein CSASTRSVTETQYF.

This clonotype appeared many times. The chain couples TRBV13 to TRBJ2-7, with 9 bases fitting TRBD1. The V segment lost 2 bases and the J segment 0 bases; nucleotides outside the gene matches: 2. Germline V gene data show CDR1 as PRHDT and CDR2 as FYEKMQ (reference sequence). The CDR3 length is 15 residues. CDR3 sequence reads: CASSLRGQGSYEQYF. The DNA of the CDR3 is TGTGCCAGCAGCTTAAGGGGACAGGGCTCCTACGAGCAGTACTTC.

In its sample, this clonotype was seen a few times. The chain is built from TRBV9 and TRBJ2-7, with a tentative D call TRBD2 (6 bases). Germline CDR1 is SGDLS and CDR2 is YYNGEE. This CDR3 comprises 12 residues. V gave up 1 base and J gave up 5 bases, with 7 bases separating them. The CDR3 nucleotides read TGTGCCAGCAGCGTAAGCGGGCACGAGCAGTACTTC. It is translated as CASSVSGHEQYF.

In this sample, this clonotype turned up many times. The chain carries TRBV4-1 and TRBJ2-1, with TRBD1 identical over 7 bases. With V trimmed by 2 bases and J by 4 bases, 8 bases remained unmatched. The germline V gene encodes CDR1 MGHRA and CDR2 YSYEKL. This CDR3 comprises 16 residues. As DNA, the CDR3 is TGCGCCAGCAGCCAATACTGGACAGGAGAGTACAATGAGCAGTTCTTC. This translates into CASSQYWTGEYNEQFF.